What follows are 18 T cell receptor beta chains derived from one specimen sequenced in a study of CD8+ T cells in alopecia areata (dated by TCRdb to between 2017 and 2018). The label giving this sample's treatment or condition can be read as: oral pan-JAK inhibitor, 5-10 mg twice daily. Receptor libraries were prepared by the immunoSEQ multiplex PCR assay. RNA was extracted from all samples and reverse transcribed into cDNA, which served as template for TCR sequencing. TCRdb took over this immuneACCESS table, retaining in-frame rearrangements with V and J assigned. Such tables are incomplete; in checked studies, under half of the missing clones stem from an unresolved V gene, and the remainder is unexplained. Here the sample has 150,000 or so clones; 58% occur a single time. The ten largest clones take up around 16% of the sample. Sequencing was performed on CD4+ T cells sorted from blood, taken at approximately week 56, from a patient treated with tofacitinib. These receptors were collected from a human donor with alopecia areata.

The rearrangement uses TRBV20-1 and TRBJ1-1; D uncertain. V was pared by 1 base and J by 10 bases, with 10 bases between. The V gene's germline CDR1 is DFQATT and CDR2 SNEGSKA (reference sequence). The CDR3 is 11 amino acids. The CDR3 coding sequence is TGCAGTGCTAGAGGCGAGTTGAGAGCTTTCTTT. Amino acid sequence: CSARGELRAFF.

The V gene is TRBV10-3, the J gene TRBJ2-7, with D perhaps matching TRBD1 or TRBD2 (5 bases each). The V end was cut by 6 bases, the J end by 5 bases, with 14 bases between. Germline CDR1 reads ENHRY; CDR2 reads SYGVKD. The CDR3 is 13 amino acids. CDR3 amino acids: CAIRPGPTHEQYF. The CDR3 bases are TGTGCCATCAGACCGGGACCGACCCACGAGCAGTACTTC.

This rearrangement joins TRBV4-2 to TRBJ1-2; possibly TRBD1 for D (6 bases). The V end lost 1 base, the J end lost 5 bases, and 11 bases lay between the germline ends. The CDR3 spans 14 residues. Germline-derived CDR1 and CDR2 are LGHNA and YNFKEQ. The CDR3 region is CASSQAGQPYGYTF. In DNA, the CDR3 is TGTGCCAGCAGCCAAGCAGGACAGCCTTATGGCTACACCTTC.

This clone has a handful of counts. This chain uses TRBV19 with TRBJ2-3; D is perhaps TRBD1 (6 bases). V lost 7 bases to trimming and J lost 2 bases, with 13 bases between them. Germline CDR1 and CDR2: LNHDA and SQIVND (reference sequence). CDR3 length: 14 residues. The CDR3 DNA sequence: TGTGCCAGTACCTTAGGGACATTCACAGATACGCAGTATTTT. The encoded protein is CASTLGTFTDTQYF.

This clone has just a few counts. The chain recombines TRBV7-8 with TRBJ2-7; TRBD1 agrees at 10 bases. The CDR3 is made up of 14 amino acids. Germline CDR1 and CDR2: SGHVS and FQNEAQ. After removal of 7 bases from V and 4 bases from J, the junction contained 7 bases not matched to a gene. The CDR3 loop is CASNTGQGRYEQYF. The CDR3 region has the DNA TGTGCCAGCAACACGGGACAGGGGAGGTACGAGCAGTACTTC.

The chain combines TRBV29-1 with TRBJ2-3; maybe TRBD2 (7 bases). V shed 4 bases and J shed 3 bases, with 11 bases lying between them. Germline values: CDR1 SQVTM, CDR2 ANQGSEA. The CDR3 extends over 13 amino acids. In DNA form, the CDR3 reads TGCAGCGTTGGGGGGGGCTGGACAGATACGCAGTATTTT. As protein: CSVGGGWTDTQYF.

V usage is TRBV5-1 and J usage is TRBJ2-7; no clear D. The CDR3 extends over 12 amino acids. Germline V gene lookup returns CDR1 SGHRS and CDR2 YFSETQ. V lost 4 bases to trimming and J lost 9 bases, with 14 bases between them. CDR3 in amino acids: CASSPVSGAQYF. CDR3 DNA: TGCGCCAGCAGCCCCGTGTCGGGCGCGCAGTACTTC.

The chain combines TRBV30 with TRBJ2-7; TRBD1 matches 7 bases. V was clipped by 2 bases and J by 9 bases; unmatched bases: 10. This CDR3 is 13 amino acids long. The germline V gene encodes CDR1 GTSNPN and CDR2 SVGIG (reference sequence). CDR3 residues: CAWSPGTENVQYF. Here the CDR3 DNA reads TGTGCCTGGAGTCCCGGGACAGAAAACGTGCAGTACTTC.

The rearrangement joins TRBV14 to TRBJ1-2, with 8 nucleotides matching TRBD1. The germline CDR1 and CDR2 sequences are SGHDN and FVKESK. The trim removed 7 bases at V and 6 bases at J, leaving 13 bases unmatched. CDR3 length: 15 residues. The CDR3 sequence: CASTLRRRQGHGYTF. The CDR3 DNA is TGTGCCAGCACCCTAAGAAGGAGACAGGGGCATGGCTACACCTTC.

The chain employs TRBV2 and TRBJ1-1; weak D call: TRBD1 (6 bases). CDR1 is SNHLY, CDR2 FYNNEI, per germline. V lost 5 bases to trimming and J lost 8 bases, with 12 bases between them. The CDR3 spans 12 residues. The CDR3 DNA sequence: TGTGCCAGCAGTTACTACAGGGCCGAAGCTTTCTTT. It yields the protein CASSYYRAEAFF.

The CDR3 sequence: CASSEWANEKLFF. CDR3 sequence (DNA): TGTGCCAGCAGTGAGTGGGCAAATGAAAAACTGTTTTTT. The rearrangement uses TRBV25-1 and TRBJ1-4, with D unclear. The V gene lost 3 bases and the J gene lost 5 bases, with 7 bases spanning the gap. CDR1 and CDR2 from the germline V gene are MGHDK and SYGVNS. This CDR3 is 13 amino acids long. The full variable domain, in which reference TRBV25-1 and TRBJ1-4 provide the parts outside the CDR3, is EADIYQTPRYLVIGTGKKITLECSQTMGHDKMYWYQQDPGMELHLIHYSYGVNSTEKGDLSSESTVSRIRTEHFPLTLESARPSHTSQYLCASSEWANEKLFFGSGTQLSVL.

The chain has TRBV30 and TRBJ1-5, with D uncertain. Trimming cost V 1 base and J 0 bases, with 13 bases left between them. This CDR3 spans 16 amino acids. CDR1 is GTSNPN and CDR2 is SVGIG in the germline V gene (reference sequence). CDR3 residues: CAWSGVEGYSNQPQHF. DNA for the CDR3: TGTGCCTGGAGTGGGGTGGAAGGATATAGCAATCAGCCCCAGCATTTT.

The rearrangement links TRBV7-6 to TRBJ2-7, with D perhaps TRBD1 or TRBD2 (5 bases each). Germline CDR1 is SGHVS and CDR2 is FNYEAQ. The CDR3 length is 15 residues. V was trimmed by 1 base and J by 2 bases, leaving 12 bases between them. In DNA form, the CDR3 reads TGTGCCAGCAGCTTAGATGAGGGGCCTACCTACGAGCAGTACTTC. Protein product: CASSLDEGPTYEQYF.

This clone was observed once. This chain links TRBV25-1 with TRBJ2-1; D could derive from TRBD1 or TRBD2 (5 bases each). CDR3 size: 14 residues. The germline V gene encodes CDR1 MGHDK and CDR2 SYGVNS. The germline V and J ends were trimmed by 2 bases and 7 bases, with 12 bases remaining between them. The CDR3 DNA reads TGTGCCAGCAGTGAACCTGGGACGTTTAATGAGCAGTTCTTC. As protein: CASSEPGTFNEQFF.

The chain joins TRBV29-1 to TRBJ1-1; D is undetermined. CDR1 and CDR2 from the germline V gene are SQVTM and ANQGSEA. Trimming cost V 4 bases and J 0 bases, with 6 bases left between them. The CDR3 is made up of 12 amino acids. CDR3 loop: CSVVKLNTEAFF. CDR3 coding DNA: TGCAGCGTTGTAAAATTGAACACTGAAGCTTTCTTT.

This chain uses TRBV25-1 with TRBJ2-3; the match to TRBD1 covers 7 bases. Germline CDR1 and CDR2: MGHDK and SYGVNS. The CDR3 contains 15 residues. Losses at the gene ends were 3 bases for V and 0 bases for J; bases not matched to a gene: 3. Here the CDR3 DNA reads TGTGCCAGCAGTGACAGGGGGTTTAGCACAGATACGCAGTATTTT. As protein: CASSDRGFSTDTQYF.

The chain joins TRBV25-1 to TRBJ1-1; 7 nucleotides align to TRBD1. Germline CDR1 MGHDK, CDR2 SYGVNS. V shed 9 bases, J shed 4 bases, and the junction held 5 bases outside the gene matches. The CDR3 is 12 residues long. The CDR3 reads CASRQGPTEAFF. As DNA, the CDR3 is TGTGCCAGTAGACAGGGTCCCACTGAAGCTTTCTTT. The whole variable domain, remainder taken from reference TRBV25-1 and TRBJ1-1, is EADIYQTPRYLVIGTGKKITLECSQTMGHDKMYWYQQDPGMELHLIHYSYGVNSTEKGDLSSESTVSRIRTEHFPLTLESARPSHTSQYLCASRQGPTEAFFGQGTRLTVV.

This clone came up a few times. The gene calls are TRBV7-3 and TRBJ2-1; D not certain. Germline-derived CDR1 and CDR2 are SGHTA and FQGTGA. The CDR3 sequence is 16 residues long. Trimming took off 2 bases at V and 4 bases at J, with 15 bases between the two ends. The DNA for the CDR3 is TGTGCCAGCAGCTTAGACTCAAGCTCATTTTACAATGAGCAGTTCTTC. The encoded protein is CASSLDSSSFYNEQFF.